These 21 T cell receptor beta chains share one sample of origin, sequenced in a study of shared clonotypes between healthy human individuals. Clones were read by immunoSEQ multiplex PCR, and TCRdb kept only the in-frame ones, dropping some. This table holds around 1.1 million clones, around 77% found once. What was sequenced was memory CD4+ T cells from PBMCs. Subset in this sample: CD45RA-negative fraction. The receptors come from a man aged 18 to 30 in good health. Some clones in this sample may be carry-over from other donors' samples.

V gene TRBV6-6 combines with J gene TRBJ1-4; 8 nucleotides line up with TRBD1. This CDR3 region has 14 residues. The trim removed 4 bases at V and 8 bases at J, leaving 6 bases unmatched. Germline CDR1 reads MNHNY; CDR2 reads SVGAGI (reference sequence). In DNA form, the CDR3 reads TGTGCCAGCAGTTGGGGACAGGTGGGGGAAAAACTGTTTTTT. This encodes CASSWGQVGEKLFF.

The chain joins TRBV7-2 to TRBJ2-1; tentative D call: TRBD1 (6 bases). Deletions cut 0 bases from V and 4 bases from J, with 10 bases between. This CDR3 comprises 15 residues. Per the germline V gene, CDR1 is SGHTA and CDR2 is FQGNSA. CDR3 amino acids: CASSLAVGAYNEQFF. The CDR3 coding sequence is TGTGCCAGCAGCTTAGCGGTGGGGGCATACAATGAGCAGTTCTTC.

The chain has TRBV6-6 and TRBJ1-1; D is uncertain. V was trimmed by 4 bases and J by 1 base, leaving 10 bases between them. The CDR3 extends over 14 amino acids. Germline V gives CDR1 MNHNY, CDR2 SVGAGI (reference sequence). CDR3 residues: CASSFGAGNTEAFF. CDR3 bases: TGTGCCAGCAGTTTCGGAGCAGGGAACACTGAAGCTTTCTTT.

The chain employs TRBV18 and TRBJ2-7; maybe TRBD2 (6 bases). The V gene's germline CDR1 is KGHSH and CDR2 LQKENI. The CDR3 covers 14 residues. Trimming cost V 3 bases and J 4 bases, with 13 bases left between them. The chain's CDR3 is CASSPSGRVYEQYF. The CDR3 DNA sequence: TGTGCCAGCTCACCCTCCGGGAGAGTGTACGAGCAGTACTTC. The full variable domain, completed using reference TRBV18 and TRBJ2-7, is NAGVMQNPRHLVRRRGQEARLRCSPMKGHSHVYWYRQLPEEGLKFMVYLQKENIIDESGMPKERFSAEFPKEGPSILRIQQVVRGDSAAYFCASSPSGRVYEQYFGPGTRLTVT.

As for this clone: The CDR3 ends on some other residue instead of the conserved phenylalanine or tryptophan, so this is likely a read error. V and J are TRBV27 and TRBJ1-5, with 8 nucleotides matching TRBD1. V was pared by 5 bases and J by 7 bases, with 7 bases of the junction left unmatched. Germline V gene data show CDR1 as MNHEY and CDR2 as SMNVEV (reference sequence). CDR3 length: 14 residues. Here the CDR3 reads CASSVRQGYQPQHL. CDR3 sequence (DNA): TGTGCCAGCAGTGTAAGACAGGGGTACCAGCCCCAGCATCTT.

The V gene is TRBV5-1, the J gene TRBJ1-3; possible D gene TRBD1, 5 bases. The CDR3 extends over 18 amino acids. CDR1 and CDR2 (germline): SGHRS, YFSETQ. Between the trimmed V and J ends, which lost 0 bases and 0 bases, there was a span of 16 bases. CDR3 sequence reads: CASSLAGTGTYSGNTIYF. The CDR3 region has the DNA TGCGCCAGCAGCTTGGCCGGGACGGGGACCTACTCTGGAAACACCATATATTTT. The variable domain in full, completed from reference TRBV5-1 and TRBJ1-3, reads KAGVTQTPRYLIKTRGQQVTLSCSPISGHRSVSWYQQTPGQGLQFLFEYFSETQRNKGNFPGRFSGRQFSNSRSEMNVSTLELGDSALYLCASSLAGTGTYSGNTIYFGEGSWLTVV.

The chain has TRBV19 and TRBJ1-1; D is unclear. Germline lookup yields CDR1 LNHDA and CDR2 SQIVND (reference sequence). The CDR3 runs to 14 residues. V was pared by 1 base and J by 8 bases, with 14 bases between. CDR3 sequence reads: CASSIGRAALEAFF. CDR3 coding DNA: TGTGCCAGTAGTATAGGTAGGGCAGCCCTAGAAGCTTTCTTT.

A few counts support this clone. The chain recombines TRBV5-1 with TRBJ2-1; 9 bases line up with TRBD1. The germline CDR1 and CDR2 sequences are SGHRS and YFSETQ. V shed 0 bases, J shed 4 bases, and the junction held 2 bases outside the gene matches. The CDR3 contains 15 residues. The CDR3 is CASSLDGQGYNEQFF. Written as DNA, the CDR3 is TGCGCCAGCAGCTTGGACGGACAGGGGTACAATGAGCAGTTCTTC.

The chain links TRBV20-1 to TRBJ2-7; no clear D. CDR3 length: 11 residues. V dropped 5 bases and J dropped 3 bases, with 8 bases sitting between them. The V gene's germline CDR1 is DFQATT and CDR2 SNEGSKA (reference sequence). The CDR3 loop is CSAARNYEQYF. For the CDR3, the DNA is TGCAGTGCTGCGCGCAACTACGAGCAGTACTTC.

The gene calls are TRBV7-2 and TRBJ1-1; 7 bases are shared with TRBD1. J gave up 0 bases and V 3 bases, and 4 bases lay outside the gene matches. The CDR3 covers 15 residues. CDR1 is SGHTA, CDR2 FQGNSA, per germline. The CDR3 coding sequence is TGTGCCAGCAGCTTGATGGACAGGCTGAACACTGAAGCTTTCTTT. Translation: CASSLMDRLNTEAFF.

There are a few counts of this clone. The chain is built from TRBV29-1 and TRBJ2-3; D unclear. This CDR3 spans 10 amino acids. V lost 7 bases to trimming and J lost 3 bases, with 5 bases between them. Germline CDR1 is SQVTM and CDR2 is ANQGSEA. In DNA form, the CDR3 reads TGCAGCGGAAGAACAGATACGCAGTATTTT. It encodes CSGRTDTQYF.

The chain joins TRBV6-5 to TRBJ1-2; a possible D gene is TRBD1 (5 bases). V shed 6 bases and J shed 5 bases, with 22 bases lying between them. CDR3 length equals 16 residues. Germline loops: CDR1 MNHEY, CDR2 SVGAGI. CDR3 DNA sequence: TGTGCCAGCAGCTACGATGGCAACCTTAAGGGGTATGGCTACACCTTC. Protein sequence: CASSYDGNLKGYGYTF.

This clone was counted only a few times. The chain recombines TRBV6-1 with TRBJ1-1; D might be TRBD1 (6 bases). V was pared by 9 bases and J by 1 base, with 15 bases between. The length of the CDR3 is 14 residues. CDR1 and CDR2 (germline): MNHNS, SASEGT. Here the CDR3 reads CASIPPGQNTEAFF. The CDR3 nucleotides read TGTGCCAGTATACCCCCGGGACAGAACACTGAAGCTTTCTTT.

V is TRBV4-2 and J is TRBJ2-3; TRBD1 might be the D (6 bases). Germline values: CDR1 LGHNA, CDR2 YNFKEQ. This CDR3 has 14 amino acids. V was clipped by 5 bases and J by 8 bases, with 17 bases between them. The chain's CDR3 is CASSTARGSGTQYF. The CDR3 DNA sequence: TGTGCCAGCAGCACCGCGAGGGGGAGTGGTACGCAGTATTTT.

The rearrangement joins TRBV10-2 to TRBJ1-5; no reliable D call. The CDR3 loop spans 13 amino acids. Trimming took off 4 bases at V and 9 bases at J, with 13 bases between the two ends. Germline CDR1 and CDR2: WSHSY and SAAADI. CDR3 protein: CASSGEPTWPQHF. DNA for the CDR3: TGCGCCAGCAGTGGCGAGCCCACGTGGCCCCAGCATTTT.

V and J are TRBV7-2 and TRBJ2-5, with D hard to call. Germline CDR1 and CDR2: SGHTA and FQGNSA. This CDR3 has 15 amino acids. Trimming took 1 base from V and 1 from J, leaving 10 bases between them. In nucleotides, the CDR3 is TGTGCCAGCAGCTTAGTGGTACAGCCCCAAGAGACCCAGTACTTC. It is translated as CASSLVVQPQETQYF.

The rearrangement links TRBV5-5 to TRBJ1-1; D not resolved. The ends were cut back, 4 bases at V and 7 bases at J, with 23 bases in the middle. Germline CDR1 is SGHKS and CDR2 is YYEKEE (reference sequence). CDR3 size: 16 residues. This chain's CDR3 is CASSPTWQESPHEAFF. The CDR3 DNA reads TGTGCCAGCAGCCCGACATGGCAGGAAAGCCCACATGAAGCTTTCTTT.

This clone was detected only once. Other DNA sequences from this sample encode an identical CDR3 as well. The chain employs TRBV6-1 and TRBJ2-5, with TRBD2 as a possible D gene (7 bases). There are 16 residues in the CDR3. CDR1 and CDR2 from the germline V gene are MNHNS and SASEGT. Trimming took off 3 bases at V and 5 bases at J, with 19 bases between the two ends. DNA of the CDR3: TGTGCCAGCAGTGAGGTGGGGGGGGGCTCAAGGGAGACCCAGTACTTC. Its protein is CASSEVGGGSRETQYF.

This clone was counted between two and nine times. CDR3 nucleotides: TGTGCCAGCGGGCTATTCGGCAACACTGAAGCTTTCTTT. Its translation is CASGLFGNTEAFF. The V call is TRBV6-1, the J call TRBJ1-1, with D hard to call. Germline-derived CDR1 and CDR2 are MNHNS and SASEGT. Trimming shortened V by 8 bases and J by 2 bases, and 12 bases separated the two germline ends. The CDR3 has 13 amino acids.

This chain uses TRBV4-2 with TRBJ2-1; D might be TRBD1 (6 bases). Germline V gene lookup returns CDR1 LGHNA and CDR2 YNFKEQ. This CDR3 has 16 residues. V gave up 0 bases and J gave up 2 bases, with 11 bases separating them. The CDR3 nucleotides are TGTGCCAGCAGCCAAGATGACAGGAGAGCCTACAATGAGCAGTTCTTC. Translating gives CASSQDDRRAYNEQFF.

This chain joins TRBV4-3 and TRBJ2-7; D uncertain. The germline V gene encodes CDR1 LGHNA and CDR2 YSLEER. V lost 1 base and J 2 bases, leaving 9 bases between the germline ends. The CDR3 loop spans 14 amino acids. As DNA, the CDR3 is TGCGCCAGCAGCCAAGTACTGGGGACCTACGAGCAGTACTTC. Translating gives CASSQVLGTYEQYF.